This T cell receptor (beta chain) is from a study of T cells in Graves' hyperthyroidism and ophthalmopathy. Researchers took RNA transcripts and amplified the TCR beta CDR3 regions from them. Primed by the HTBI set, a first-round RT-PCR was run on the TCR CDR3. TCRdb independently ran MiXCR on the multiplex PCR reads; one entry per CDR3 protein. The sample lists 350,000 to 400,000 distinct CDR3 sequences; about 16% were seen once. This sequence was found in a woman aged 25 to 45 with Graves' hyperthyroidism. The sequencing input was blood.

The CDR3 loop reads CSARGGTSGGALDTQYF. In DNA, the CDR3 is TGCAGTGCTAGGGGGGGTACTAGCGGGGGGGCTTTAGATACGCAGTATTTT. This rearrangement joins TRBV20-1 to TRBJ2-3, with 13 bases lining up with TRBD2. V trimming: 3 bases; J trimming: 5 bases; junction bases outside the gene matches: 11. The germline V gene has CDR1 DFQATT and CDR2 SNEGSKA (reference sequence). CDR3 length: 17 amino acids.